Following are 13 T cell receptor beta chains from one sample sequenced in a study of cytotoxic CD8 clonotypes in ibrutinib-treated CLL. TCRdb keeps only in-frame clones here, not all; method: immunoSEQ multiplex PCR. The sample has 57,000 or so clones; 50% to 70% are singletons. The source material was PBMCs, sampled at disease progression, from a patient treated with ibrutinib. These receptor sequences come from a human donor with chronic lymphocytic leukemia.

This clone showed up just a few times. The V and J genes are TRBV7-6 and TRBJ2-7, with D maybe TRBD1 (6 bases). The CDR3 is 17 amino acids. Germline V gene lookup returns CDR1 SGHVS and CDR2 FNYEAQ. The V gene lost 5 bases and the J gene lost 7 bases, with 27 bases spanning the gap. The CDR3 reads CASSLGSWGTWGWEQYF. The CDR3 region has the DNA TGTGCCAGCAGCCTAGGGAGTTGGGGGACATGGGGATGGGAGCAGTACTTC.

J is TRBJ2-5 and V is TRBV25-1, with 11 bases fitting TRBD2. Trimming took 1 base from V and 5 from J; bases not matched to a gene: 6. The CDR3 runs to 16 residues. Germline CDR1 reads MGHDK; CDR2 reads SYGVNS. CDR3 in amino acids: CASSEWNSGRVETQYF. The CDR3 bases are TGTGCCAGCAGTGAATGGAATAGCGGGAGGGTCGAGACCCAGTACTTC.

This clone occurred a few times. This chain joins TRBV2 and TRBJ1-5, with TRBD1 matching over 7 bases. J gave up 7 bases and V 1 base, and 4 bases lay outside the gene matches. The CDR3 is made up of 14 amino acids. Germline loops: CDR1 SNHLY, CDR2 FYNNEI. This CDR3 is CASSEDRGWQPQHF. The CDR3 DNA reads as TGTGCCAGCAGTGAAGACAGGGGATGGCAGCCCCAGCATTTT.

This clone was counted ten times or more. This chain connects TRBV4-1 to TRBJ2-1; 7 bases are shared with TRBD2. After removal of 4 bases from V and 3 bases from J, the junction contained 6 bases not matched to a gene. Germline CDR1 and CDR2: MGHRA and YSYEKL. This CDR3 is built from 15 residues. DNA of the CDR3: TGCGCCAGCAGCCGAGAGACTAGCCTCTACAATGAGCAGTTCTTC. This codes for CASSRETSLYNEQFF.

This clone was seen a few times. The rearrangement links TRBV30 to TRBJ1-5; TRBD1 aligns across 9 bases. Germline V lookup: CDR1 GTSNPN, CDR2 SVGIG (reference sequence). The CDR3 is 13 residues long. The V gene end was trimmed by 5 bases and the J gene end by 1 base; junction bases not matched to a gene: 0. CDR3 coding DNA: TGTGCCTGGGGACAGGGGAGCAATCAGCCCCAGCATTTT. Protein product: CAWGQGSNQPQHF.

V usage is TRBV18 and J usage is TRBJ2-7, with 8 nucleotides matching TRBD1. The J segment lost 7 bases and the V segment lost 0 bases, leaving 8 bases of the junction unmatched. Germline loops: CDR1 KGHSH, CDR2 LQKENI. This CDR3 has 15 amino acids. CDR3 amino acids: CASSPPDRGREEQYF. DNA for the CDR3: TGTGCCAGCTCACCACCCGACAGGGGTAGAGAGGAGCAGTACTTC.

This clone appeared a single time. The chain carries TRBV28 and TRBJ1-6; 10 positions match TRBD1. Germline V CDR1 and CDR2: MDHEN, SYDVKM. V was pared by 5 bases and J by 6 bases, with 7 bases of the junction left unmatched. The CDR3 consists of 16 residues. Here the CDR3 DNA reads TGTGCCAGCAGTCCACCCGGGACAGGGGCTAATTCACCCCTCCACTTT. Its translation: CASSPPGTGANSPLHF.

This clone appeared a few times. The rearrangement joins TRBV6-5 to TRBJ1-1; weak D call: TRBD1 (5 bases). Deletions cut 9 bases from V and 5 bases from J, with 10 bases between. Germline V gives CDR1 MNHEY, CDR2 SVGAGI. The CDR3 has 11 residues. In DNA form, the CDR3 reads TGTGCCAGTGGGGGAGTAACTGAAGCTTTCTTT. Amino acids: CASGGVTEAFF.

This sequence joins TRBV9 and TRBJ2-1, with D maybe TRBD1 (5 bases). The CDR3 has 12 residues. Trimming pared 4 bases from V and 7 bases from J, leaving 9 bases between. Germline V lookup: CDR1 SGDLS, CDR2 YYNGEE. The CDR3 sequence is CASSLRGNEQFF. CDR3 coding DNA: TGTGCCAGCAGCCTAAGGGGTAATGAGCAGTTCTTC.

The chain links TRBV19 to TRBJ1-1; D is possibly TRBD1 (5 bases). Trimming took off 4 bases at V and 0 bases at J, with 12 bases between the two ends. Germline CDR1 LNHDA, CDR2 SQIVND (reference sequence). The CDR3 has 15 residues. DNA for the CDR3: TGTGCCAGTAGTAGGGGCCCGGGCCTGAACACTGAAGCTTTCTTT. This codes for CASSRGPGLNTEAFF.

The chain has TRBV28 and TRBJ2-3; 7 nucleotides match TRBD2. The CDR3 has 16 residues. V lost 5 bases, J lost 1 base, and 9 bases stayed unmatched. Germline V gene lookup returns CDR1 MDHEN and CDR2 SYDVKM. The CDR3 sequence: CASSLGRQGGTDTQYF. The DNA of the CDR3 is TGTGCCAGCAGTCTCGGGAGGCAGGGTGGCACAGATACGCAGTATTTT.

The CDR3 nucleotides read TGTGCCAGCAGACTCACAGGGGGCAGTTATGGCTACACCTTC. Its translation: CASRLTGGSYGYTF. The chain employs TRBV28 and TRBJ1-2; 9 bases agree with TRBD1. The ends lost 6 bases at V and 5 bases at J; junction bases unmatched: 7. The germline CDR1 and CDR2 sequences are MDHEN and SYDVKM. This CDR3 has 14 residues.

The rearrangement joins TRBV4-1 to TRBJ2-7; TRBD1 matches 9 bases. Germline assignment: CDR1 MGHRA and CDR2 YSYEKL. The CDR3 is 13 residues long. V gave up 3 bases and J gave up 6 bases; unmatched junction bases: 3. The DNA for the CDR3 is TGCGCCAGCAGCCATGGACAGGGGCGCGAGCAGTACTTC. This sequence encodes CASSHGQGREQYF.